This T cell receptor (beta chain) stems from a study of early T cells in non-severe SARS-CoV-2 infection. Each CDR3 protein gets one entry after TCRdb re-called the 5' RACE reads with MiXCR. The data show about 110,000 distinct CDR3 sequences, around 10% seen once. This clonotype was counted a few times. The source is an adult who was a healthcare worker with PCR-confirmed SARS-CoV-2 infection or an uninfected control (not recorded which). Sequencing used whole blood.

CDR3 bases: TGTGCCACCAGCAGAGATGGGGATACCAATCAGCCCCAGCATTTT. Its translation is CATSRDGDTNQPQHF. This sequence joins TRBV15 and TRBJ1-5; D is unresolved. This CDR3 spans 15 amino acids. Germline values: CDR1 LNHNV, CDR2 YYDKDF (reference sequence). Deletions cut 0 bases from V and 3 bases from J, with 9 bases between.